The 27 T cell receptor beta chains listed next were all sequenced from one sample in a study of OX40 agonist ivuxolimab in advanced cancers. The table came from immunoSEQ multiplex PCR; TCRdb's copy has only in-frame clones and leaves some out. The sample holds about 60,000 clones, about 91% seen once. The sequencing here drew on CD4+ or CD8+ T cells sorted from blood, taken in a trial of the OX40 agonist ivuxolimab. Receptors originate from an adult with an advanced solid tumor such as melanoma, head and neck, liver or kidney cancer.

This chain links TRBV7-9 with TRBJ2-2; 9 bases are a match to TRBD2. CDR3 length: 16 residues. Losses at the gene ends were 5 bases for V and 5 bases for J; bases not matched to a gene: 9. Per germline, CDR1 SEHNR and CDR2 FQNEAQ (reference sequence). CDR3 sequence: CASSDTLAGPTGELFF. DNA of the CDR3: TGTGCCAGCAGCGATACCCTAGCGGGACCTACCGGGGAGCTGTTTTTT.

The rearrangement joins TRBV5-8 to TRBJ1-2; a possible D gene is TRBD1 (6 bases). Between the trimmed V and J ends, which lost 6 bases and 4 bases, there was a span of 10 bases. The CDR3 is made up of 12 amino acids. Germline CDR1 is SGHTS and CDR2 is YDEGEE. The CDR3 coding sequence is TGTGCCAGCACCGAGGGGGGCTATGGCTACACCTTC. Translated, it gives CASTEGGYGYTF.

V is TRBV7-3 and J is TRBJ2-1, with 10 bases lining up with TRBD2. The CDR3 has 15 amino acids. CDR1 is SGHTA and CDR2 is FQGTGA in the germline V gene. J gave up 1 base and V 5 bases, and 2 bases lay outside the gene matches. The CDR3 is CASSPAGGSYNEQFF. The CDR3 region has the DNA TGTGCCAGCAGCCCAGCGGGAGGGTCCTACAATGAGCAGTTCTTC.

This sequence joins TRBV5-1 and TRBJ2-5; D unclear. Trimming took 4 bases from V and 0 from J, leaving 10 bases between them. The V gene's germline CDR1 is SGHRS and CDR2 YFSETQ. The CDR3 loop spans 14 amino acids. CDR3 nucleotides: TGCGCCAGCAGCGAGCTAGAGTACCAAGAGACCCAGTACTTC. The encoded protein is CASSELEYQETQYF. Full variable domain (remainder filled in from reference TRBV5-1 and TRBJ2-5): KAGVTQTPRYLIKTRGQQVTLSCSPISGHRSVSWYQQTPGQGLQFLFEYFSETQRNKGNFPGRFSGRQFSNSRSEMNVSTLELGDSALYLCASSELEYQETQYFGPGTRLLVL.

The table lists this clone with a count of one. The chain couples TRBV5-8 to TRBJ2-5, with TRBD2 identical over 15 bases. The trim removed 5 bases at V and 5 bases at J, leaving 7 bases unmatched. The germline gives CDR1 SGHTS, CDR2 YDEGEE. The CDR3 has 16 amino acids. This chain's CDR3 is CASSYFGLAGGETQYF. The CDR3 DNA is TGTGCCAGCAGTTACTTTGGACTAGCGGGGGGGGAGACCCAGTACTTC.

About this clone itself: The germline gene is not matched at one end of the junction; a read error may be the cause. V usage is TRBV7-7 and J usage is TRBJ2-5, with D possibly matching TRBD2 (5 bases). This CDR3 has 16 amino acids. Germline assignment: CDR1 SSHAT and CDR2 FNYEAQ (reference sequence). CDR3 in amino acids: CASSLDREGAGETQYF. For the CDR3, the DNA is TGTGCTAGCAGCTTAGACCGTGAGGGCGCAGGAGAGACCCAGTACTTC.

The CDR3 region has the DNA TGCGCCAGCAGTGAAATGGCTCCGGATACGCAGTATTTT. It translates to CASSEMAPDTQYF. The chain has TRBV10-2 and TRBJ2-3; no reliable D call. Germline V gene sequence: CDR1 WSHSY, CDR2 SAAADI. The CDR3 has 13 amino acids. Trimming stripped 3 bases from V and 6 bases from J, with 10 bases between.

The rearrangement uses TRBV13 and TRBJ2-4; no definite D call. The CDR3 extends over 14 amino acids. The germline V gene encodes CDR1 PRHDT and CDR2 FYEKMQ (reference sequence). Trimming took 5 bases from V and 6 from J, leaving 14 bases between them. This chain's CDR3 is CASSAGLMGNIQYF. The CDR3 DNA reads as TGTGCCAGCAGCGCCGGATTAATGGGAAACATTCAGTACTTC.

This chain joins TRBV27 and TRBJ2-5; TRBD2 is a possible D gene (5 bases). V was trimmed by 4 bases and J by 2 bases, leaving 8 bases between them. CDR1 is MNHEY and CDR2 is SMNVEV in the germline V gene (reference sequence). The CDR3 consists of 13 residues. CDR3 sequence: CASSSDLQETQYF. In DNA form, the CDR3 reads TGTGCCAGCAGTTCGGACTTACAAGAGACCCAGTACTTC.

The CDR3, as DNA: TGTGCCAGCAGCTTAGAGGCGCACACTGAAGCTTTCTTT. It encodes CASSLEAHTEAFF. This chain uses TRBV11-2 with TRBJ1-1, with unresolved D. Germline CDR1 and CDR2: SGHAT and FQNNGV. Trimming took off 0 bases at V and 3 bases at J, with 5 bases between the two ends. The CDR3 has 13 amino acids.

This chain connects TRBV13 to TRBJ2-1, with 10 positions matching TRBD2. CDR3 length equals 16 residues. J lost 13 bases, V lost 2 bases, and 14 bases had no gene match. Germline V gives CDR1 PRHDT, CDR2 FYEKMQ (reference sequence). The CDR3 sequence is CASSLWGSGRAVGQFF. The DNA for the CDR3 is TGTGCCAGCAGCTTATGGGGCAGCGGGAGGGCCGTAGGTCAGTTCTTC.

The chain links TRBV27 to TRBJ1-2; D is possibly TRBD1 (5 bases). V lost 6 bases, J lost 6 bases, and 17 bases lay in between. The CDR3 is 14 amino acids. Germline V gives CDR1 MNHEY, CDR2 SMNVEV (reference sequence). Written as DNA, the CDR3 is TGTGCCAGCAGCCCCTTCCAGGGTTTGGATGGCTACACCTTC. Protein: CASSPFQGLDGYTF.

This chain links TRBV5-6 with TRBJ2-7, with 11 bases identical to TRBD1. Germline CDR1 is SGHDT and CDR2 is YYEEEE. J lost 3 bases, V lost 2 bases, and 4 bases had no gene match. The CDR3 covers 15 residues. CDR3: CASSLWTGGGYEQYF. The CDR3 DNA sequence: TGTGCCAGCAGCTTATGGACAGGGGGCGGCTACGAGCAGTACTTC.

The chain has TRBV9 and TRBJ2-1; 11 positions match TRBD2. The trim removed 3 bases at V and 8 bases at J, leaving 4 bases unmatched. This CDR3 comprises 14 residues. Germline lookup yields CDR1 SGDLS and CDR2 YYNGEE. In DNA, the CDR3 is TGTGCCAGCAGCGGGGGGACTAGCGGCTATGAGCAGTTCTTC. Protein product: CASSGGTSGYEQFF.

A remark on this clone: Other DNA sequences in the same sample also yield this CDR3. The CDR3 sequence is CASSQEYPSSYNEQFF. For the CDR3, the DNA is TGCGCCAGCAGCCAAGAGTACCCCAGCTCCTACAATGAGCAGTTCTTC. The chain recombines TRBV4-1 with TRBJ2-1; D gene ambiguous. Trimming cost V 0 bases and J 0 bases, with 9 bases left between them. This CDR3 region has 16 residues. The germline V gene encodes CDR1 MGHRA and CDR2 YSYEKL.

This chain connects TRBV5-1 to TRBJ2-3; 12 bases fit TRBD2. This CDR3 is 18 amino acids long. V trimming: 2 bases; J trimming: 0 bases; junction bases outside the gene matches: 7. Germline V gene lookup returns CDR1 SGHRS and CDR2 YFSETQ. The CDR3 DNA reads TGCGCCAGCAGCTTTCCCCGGACTAGCGGGGATAGCACAGATACGCAGTATTTT. Protein sequence: CASSFPRTSGDSTDTQYF.

This clone was counted a single time. This chain joins TRBV6-1 and TRBJ2-1; tentative D call: TRBD1 (6 bases). Deletions cut 0 bases from V and 5 bases from J, with 17 bases between. The CDR3 totals 17 residues. CDR1 is MNHNS, CDR2 SASEGT, per germline. The CDR3 here is CASSEAYIMDSHNEQFF. The CDR3, as DNA: TGTGCCAGCAGTGAAGCGTACATAATGGACAGCCACAATGAGCAGTTCTTC.

The genes are TRBV29-1 and TRBJ1-2; no reliable D call. CDR1 is SQVTM and CDR2 is ANQGSEA in the germline V gene. This CDR3 has 15 amino acids. Trimming removed 4 bases at V and 0 bases at J, with 15 bases between. The DNA of the CDR3 is TGCAGCGTTGGAAGTCCAGATGGGACTAACTATGGCTACACCTTC. Protein product: CSVGSPDGTNYGYTF.

The chain has TRBV4-1 and TRBJ2-7, with a tentative D call TRBD1 (6 bases). The length of the CDR3 is 14 residues. Germline CDR1 reads MGHRA; CDR2 reads YSYEKL. The V end lost 4 bases, the J end lost 0 bases, and 10 bases lay between the germline ends. CDR3 in amino acids: CASSPRDNSYEQYF. In DNA, the CDR3 is TGCGCCAGCAGCCCCAGGGACAACTCCTACGAGCAGTACTTC.

The gene calls are TRBV11-3 and TRBJ2-4; 10 nucleotides align to TRBD1. Germline lookup yields CDR1 SGHNT and CDR2 YENEEA. The CDR3 spans 18 residues. Trimming cost V 4 bases and J 7 bases; bases outside gene matches: 16. CDR3 DNA: TGTGCCAGCAGCTCCAAGTCCGCCGGGACAGGGGAGGTGAACATTCAGTACTTC. It translates to CASSSKSAGTGEVNIQYF. The full variable domain, its missing parts supplied by reference TRBV11-3 and TRBJ2-4, is EAGVVQSPRYKIIEKKQPVAFWCNPISGHNTLYWYLQNLGQGPELLIRYENEEAVDDSQLPKDRFSAERLKGVDSTLKIQPAELGDSAVYLCASSSKSAGTGEVNIQYFGAGTRLSVL.

The chain employs TRBV5-6 and TRBJ1-1; TRBD1 matches 10 bases. The V and J ends lost 4 bases and 1 base, in that order; junction bases with no gene match: 7. This CDR3 comprises 16 residues. Germline values: CDR1 SGHDT, CDR2 YYEEEE. The CDR3 reads CASSGTGALPNTEAFF. CDR3 sequence (DNA): TGTGCCAGCAGCGGGACAGGGGCCTTACCGAACACTGAAGCTTTCTTT.

The chain is built from TRBV14 and TRBJ2-7; D is unclear. Per germline, CDR1 SGHDN and CDR2 FVKESK. V lost 0 bases and J 2 bases, leaving 2 bases between the germline ends. The CDR3 is made up of 12 amino acids. The CDR3 DNA follows: TGTGCCAGCAGCCAAGATCCCTACGAGCAGTACTTC. This codes for CASSQDPYEQYF.

The chain links TRBV2 to TRBJ1-4, with 7 bases that match TRBD1. V was clipped by 5 bases and J by 7 bases; unmatched bases: 10. The CDR3 is 15 residues long. The germline V gene has CDR1 SNHLY and CDR2 FYNNEI. The CDR3 bases are TGTGCCAGCAGTCCCCAGGGGGGCAGGACTGAAAAACTGTTTTTT. The encoded protein is CASSPQGGRTEKLFF.

The CDR3 reads CASRHGTSPSYEQYF. In nucleotides, the CDR3 is TGTGCCAGCAGGCACGGGACTAGCCCGAGCTACGAGCAGTACTTC. V usage is TRBV6-1 and J usage is TRBJ2-7; 9 bases agree with TRBD2. The CDR3 has 15 amino acids. From germline, CDR1 is MNHNS and CDR2 SASEGT. J gave up 3 bases and V 6 bases, and 9 bases lay outside the gene matches.

The chain recombines TRBV4-1 with TRBJ1-4, with a possible D match to TRBD1 (6 bases). V was shortened by 5 bases and J by 1 base, with 14 bases between the two germline ends. The CDR3 loop spans 16 amino acids. Germline CDR1 is MGHRA and CDR2 is YSYEKL. The DNA for the CDR3 is TGCGCCAGCAGCGATTACAGGGTGGGAACTAATGAAAAACTGTTTTTT. It codes for CASSDYRVGTNEKLFF.

The rearrangement links TRBV18 to TRBJ2-1; 10 bases are shared with TRBD2. Germline assignment: CDR1 KGHSH and CDR2 LQKENI. V dropped 3 bases and J dropped 7; count of bases not matched to a gene: 6. This CDR3 contains 15 residues. The CDR3 sequence is CASSPGAGGRNEQFF. CDR3 nucleotides: TGTGCCAGCTCACCGGGAGCGGGAGGGAGGAATGAGCAGTTCTTC.

V usage is TRBV27 and J usage is TRBJ2-3, with TRBD2 matching over 8 bases. CDR3 size: 14 residues. Germline CDR1 reads MNHEY; CDR2 reads SMNVEV (reference sequence). J lost 0 bases, V lost 7 bases, and 3 bases had no gene match. The CDR3 loop reads CASNSGESTDTQYF. DNA for the CDR3: TGTGCCAGCAATAGCGGGGAAAGCACAGATACGCAGTATTTT.